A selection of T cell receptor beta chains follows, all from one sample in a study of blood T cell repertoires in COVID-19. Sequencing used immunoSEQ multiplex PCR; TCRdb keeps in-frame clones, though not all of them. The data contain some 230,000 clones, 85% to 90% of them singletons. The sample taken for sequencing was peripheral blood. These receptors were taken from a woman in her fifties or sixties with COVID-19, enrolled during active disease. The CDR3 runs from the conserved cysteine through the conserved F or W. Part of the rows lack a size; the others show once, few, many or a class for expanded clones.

cdr3_aa: CATARTSRNTGELFF; j_call: TRBJ2-2; clone_size: few; v_call: TRBV6-6
cdr3_aa: CASSPGGSNQPQHF; j_call: TRBJ1-5; clone_size: NA; v_call: TRBV7-2
cdr3_aa: CASSIPGTKNIQYF; j_call: TRBJ2-4; clone_size: NA; v_call: TRBV19
cdr3_aa: CASSLELGADQPQHF; j_call: TRBJ1-5; clone_size: NA; v_call: TRBV5-1
cdr3_aa: CASSSGLADTSTDTQYF; j_call: TRBJ2-3; clone_size: once; v_call: TRBV6-2/TRBV6-3
cdr3_aa: CASRVSEFGGRELFF; j_call: TRBJ2-2; clone_size: once; v_call: TRBV5-1
cdr3_aa: CASSRDRGVWQPQHF; j_call: TRBJ1-5; clone_size: NA; v_call: TRBV5-8
cdr3_aa: CASSPGTSGGYQETQYF; j_call: TRBJ2-5; clone_size: NA; v_call: TRBV3-1/TRBV3-2
cdr3_aa: CASSTSGTAYNEQFF; j_call: TRBJ2-1; clone_size: NA; v_call: TRBV6-4
cdr3_aa: CASSPSKLAKNIQYF; j_call: TRBJ2-4; clone_size: NA; v_call: TRBV3-1/TRBV3-2
cdr3_aa: CASSATGGSLHGYTF; j_call: TRBJ1-2; clone_size: NA; v_call: TRBV2
cdr3_aa: CASNFRGGYNEQFF; j_call: TRBJ2-1; clone_size: NA; v_call: TRBV6-5
cdr3_aa: CASSLAPTGDYEQYF; j_call: TRBJ2-7; clone_size: once; v_call: TRBV7-6
cdr3_aa: CASSLGSQPQHF; j_call: TRBJ1-5; clone_size: NA; v_call: TRBV13
cdr3_aa: CASSLVGTGTEQTQYF; j_call: TRBJ2-5; clone_size: NA; v_call: TRBV7-6
cdr3_aa: CSVGPGGSYNEQFF; j_call: TRBJ2-1; clone_size: once; v_call: TRBV29-1
cdr3_aa: CASSPGGQYYGYTF; j_call: TRBJ1-2; clone_size: NA; v_call: TRBV7-2
cdr3_aa: CASSLSRSGANVLTF; j_call: TRBJ2-6; clone_size: NA; v_call: TRBV7-3
cdr3_aa: CASSLRDRGRDTEAFF; j_call: TRBJ1-1; clone_size: NA; v_call: TRBV5-1
cdr3_aa: CASSIRGSQETQYF; j_call: TRBJ2-5; clone_size: once; v_call: TRBV5-1
cdr3_aa: CASSQTQGRSYNEQFF; j_call: TRBJ2-1; clone_size: NA; v_call: TRBV3-1/TRBV3-2
cdr3_aa: CASSPRVGVRYEQYF; j_call: TRBJ2-7; clone_size: NA; v_call: TRBV27
cdr3_aa: CASTPTLGANYGYTF; j_call: TRBJ1-2; clone_size: NA; v_call: TRBV6-5
cdr3_aa: CASSLSGGGNYGYTF; j_call: TRBJ1-2; clone_size: NA; v_call: TRBV11-2
cdr3_aa: CASNPGDRVQDTEAFF; j_call: TRBJ1-1; clone_size: NA; v_call: TRBV2
cdr3_aa: CASSLSGGQWGANVLTF; j_call: TRBJ2-6; clone_size: NA; v_call: TRBV3-1/TRBV3-2
cdr3_aa: CASSPGGEGGNTIYF; j_call: TRBJ1-3; clone_size: NA; v_call: TRBV13
cdr3_aa: CASSLSQGARNSPLHF; j_call: TRBJ1-6; clone_size: few; v_call: TRBV5-4
cdr3_aa: CASSLDQGVGYTF; j_call: TRBJ1-2; clone_size: NA; v_call: TRBV11-2
cdr3_aa: CASSPGQGKSGANVLTF; j_call: TRBJ2-6; clone_size: NA; v_call: TRBV18
cdr3_aa: CATSSGTSGEWDTQYF; j_call: TRBJ2-3; clone_size: once; v_call: TRBV15